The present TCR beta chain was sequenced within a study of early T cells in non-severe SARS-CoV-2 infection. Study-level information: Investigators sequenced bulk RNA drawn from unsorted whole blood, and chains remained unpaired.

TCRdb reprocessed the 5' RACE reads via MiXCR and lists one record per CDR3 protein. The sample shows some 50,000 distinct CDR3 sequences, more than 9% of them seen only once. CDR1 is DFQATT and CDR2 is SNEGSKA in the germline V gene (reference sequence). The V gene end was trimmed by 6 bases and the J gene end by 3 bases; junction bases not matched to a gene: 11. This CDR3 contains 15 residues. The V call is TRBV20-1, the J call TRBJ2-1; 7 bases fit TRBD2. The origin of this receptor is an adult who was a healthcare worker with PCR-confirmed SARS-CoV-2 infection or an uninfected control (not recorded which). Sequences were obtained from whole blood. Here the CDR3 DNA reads TGCAGTGCACCAGGGCGTGGGACTAACTACAATGAGCAGTTCTTC. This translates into CSAPGRGTNYNEQFF.